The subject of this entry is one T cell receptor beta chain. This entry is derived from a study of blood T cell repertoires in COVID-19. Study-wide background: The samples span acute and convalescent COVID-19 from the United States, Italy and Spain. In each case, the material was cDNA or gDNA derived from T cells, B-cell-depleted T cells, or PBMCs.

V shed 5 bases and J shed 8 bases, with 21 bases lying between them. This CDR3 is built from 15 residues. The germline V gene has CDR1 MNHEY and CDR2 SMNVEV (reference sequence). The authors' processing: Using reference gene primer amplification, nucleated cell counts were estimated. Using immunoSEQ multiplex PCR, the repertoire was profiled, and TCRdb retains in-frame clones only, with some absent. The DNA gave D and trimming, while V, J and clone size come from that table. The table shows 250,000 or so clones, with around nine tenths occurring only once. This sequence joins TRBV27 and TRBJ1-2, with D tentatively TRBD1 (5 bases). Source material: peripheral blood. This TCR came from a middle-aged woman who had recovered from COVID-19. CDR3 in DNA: TGTGCCAGCAGTCCACGACAGAGCACCACTTGGGGCTACACCTTC. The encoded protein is CASSPRQSTTWGYTF.